This T cell receptor (beta chain) was sequenced in a study of control samples from healthy donors and cancer patients. The data were produced by immunoSEQ multiplex PCR, yet TCRdb's version contains in-frame clones alone and is incomplete. The data show roughly 100,000 clones, with about 80% seen just once and around 14% held by the top ten. The sample was blood. The clonotype was recovered from a woman aged 45-59 years in good health.

CDR3 protein: CSVERGYGYTF. CDR3 nucleotides: TGCAGCGTTGAAAGAGGCTATGGCTACACCTTC. The chain is built from TRBV29-1 and TRBJ1-2; D is uncertain. Germline-derived CDR1 and CDR2 are SQVTM and ANQGSEA. There are 11 residues in the CDR3. The V gene lost 2 bases and the J gene lost 4 bases, with 5 bases spanning the gap.